These T cell receptor beta chains were read from a single sample in a study of CD8+ T cells in alopecia areata. Data came from immunoSEQ multiplex PCR; TCRdb stores just in-frame clones and leaves some out. The sample comprises some 130,000 clones, roughly 50% of which are singletons, and 18% rests with the top ten. Material: CD8+ T cells sorted from blood, obtained at week 0. The receptors shown here come from a human donor with alopecia areata. Both conserved end residues are part of each CDR3. A D gene is named only where the DNA matches it firmly. The size entry is marked missing in some rows and otherwise reads once, few, many or a size class.

clone_size,d_call,v_call,j_call,cdr3_aa,cdr3_nt
.,TRBD1,TRBV30,TRBJ2-2,CAWDRGSPQELFF,TGTGCCTGGGACAGGGGATCCCCTCAGGAGCTGTTTTTT
few,.,TRBV7-2,TRBJ1-2,CASSLGGNYGYTF,TGTGCCAGCAGCTTAGGAGGGAACTATGGCTACACCTTC
.,TRBD1,TRBV27,TRBJ2-7,CASLGQGDSYEQYF,TGTGCCAGCCTTGGACAGGGCGACTCCTACGAGCAGTACTTC
.,.,TRBV4-1,TRBJ2-6,CASSQLIQTSGANVLTF,TGCGCCAGCAGCCAACTAATTCAGACCTCTGGGGCCAACGTCCTGACTTTC
.,.,TRBV9,TRBJ2-7,CASSGGERPAYEQYF,TGTGCCAGCAGCGGCGGGGAAAGACCAGCCTACGAGCAGTACTTC
.,.,TRBV27,TRBJ2-7,CASSYGYEQYF,TGTGCCAGCAGTTACGGCTACGAGCAGTACTTC
many,.,TRBV11-2,TRBJ2-7,CASSRLWEQYF,TGTGCCAGCAGTCGTCTGTGGGAGCAGTACTTC
.,.,TRBV5-1,TRBJ1-5,CASSLGTGGNQPQHF,TGCGCCAGCAGCTTGGGCACGGGGGGCAATCAGCCCCAGCATTTT
few,TRBD2,TRBV7-9,TRBJ2-1,CASSAPRTSGGLYNEQFF,TGTGCCAGCAGCGCACCTCGGACTAGCGGGGGGCTCTACAATGAGCAGTTCTTC
.,.,TRBV27,TRBJ1-1,CASSLVGSTEAFF,TGTGCCAGCAGTTTAGTGGGAAGCACTGAAGCTTTCTTT
.,.,TRBV19,TRBJ2-6,CASQVEGGSGANVLTF,TGTGCCAGCCAGGTGGAGGGGGGGTCTGGGGCCAACGTCCTGACTTTC
.,TRBD2,TRBV9,TRBJ2-3,CASSVARGGNADTQYF,TGTGCCAGCAGCGTAGCCCGGGGGGGCAACGCAGATACGCAGTATTTT
.,TRBD1,TRBV9,TRBJ1-1,CASSVASEGADTEAFF,TGTGCCAGCAGCGTAGCTTCGGAGGGGGCGGACACTGAAGCTTTCTTT
.,.,TRBV4-3,TRBJ2-3,CASSQDLGGLRDTQYF,TGCGCCAGCAGCCAAGATCTAGGAGGGCTAAGGGATACGCAGTATTTT
.,.,TRBV5-6,TRBJ2-1,CASSLWAERHGQFF,TGTGCCAGCAGCTTGTGGGCAGAACGGCATGGGCAGTTCTTC
few,TRBD1,TRBV12-5,TRBJ2-3,CASGLGDRAADTQYF,TGTGCTAGTGGTTTAGGGGACAGGGCTGCAGATACGCAGTATTTT
.,.,TRBV7-8,TRBJ2-5,CASSPLLGGQETQYF,TGTGCCAGCAGCCCCCTCCTAGGGGGCCAAGAGACCCAGTACTTC
.,.,TRBV7-8,TRBJ2-5,CASSFNRVSQETQYF,TGTGCCAGCAGCTTTAACAGGGTGTCCCAAGAGACCCAGTACTTC
.,.,TRBV7-9,TRBJ1-2,CASSSPPDGYTF,TGTGCCAGCAGCTCCCCACCTGATGGCTACACCTTC
few,.,TRBV6-5,TRBJ2-5,CASSSDQETQYF,TGTGCCAGCAGTTCGGATCAAGAGACCCAGTACTTC
.,.,TRBV6-5,TRBJ2-5,CASSYSDNQETQYF,TGTGCCAGCAGTTACTCGGACAACCAAGAGACCCAGTACTTC
.,TRBD1,TRBV19,TRBJ1-5,CASRTGVNQPQHF,TGTGCCAGTAGGACAGGGGTAAATCAGCCCCAGCATTTT
.,.,TRBV5-1,TRBJ2-7,CASSLEAAYSYEQYF,TGCGCCAGCAGCTTGGAGGCAGCCTATTCCTACGAGCAGTACTTC
few,.,TRBV29-1,TRBJ2-7,CSVEGVIPSYEQYF,TGCAGCGTTGAGGGGGTTATACCCTCCTACGAGCAGTACTTC
.,TRBD2,TRBV6-5,TRBJ2-5,CASGLAGGQETQYF,TGTGCCAGTGGACTAGCGGGGGGCCAAGAGACCCAGTACTTC
few,.,TRBV7-9,TRBJ1-1,CASSLGDLEAFF,TGTGCCAGCAGCTTAGGCGATCTTGAAGCTTTCTTT
.,.,TRBV13,TRBJ1-4,CASSRGEVGLANEKLFF,TGTGCCAGCAGCCGCGGGGAGGTGGGGTTGGCTAATGAAAAACTGTTTTTT
few,.,TRBV5-6,TRBJ2-7,CASSLRESGAYEQYF,TGTGCCAGCAGCTTGAGGGAATCAGGCGCCTACGAGCAGTACTTC
.,.,TRBV2,TRBJ2-1,CASSEAAPGQASGEQFF,TGTGCCAGCAGTGAAGCGGCCCCTGGACAAGCTTCAGGGGAGCAGTTCTTC
few,.,TRBV2,TRBJ1-2,CASSPRGWGYTF,TGTGCCAGCAGTCCCCGGGGATGGGGCTACACCTTC
.,TRBD2,TRBV5-6,TRBJ2-3,CASSLATSERADTQYF,TGTGCCAGCAGCTTAGCAACTAGCGAACGTGCAGATACGCAGTATTTT
.,TRBD1,TRBV29-1,TRBJ1-2,CSVEDQAGQISNGYTF,TGCAGCGTTGAAGATCAGGCGGGACAGATTTCAAATGGCTACACCTTC
few,.,TRBV7-9,TRBJ1-2,CASSPPGTATYGYTF,TGTGCCAGCAGCCCCCCCGGGACGGCAACCTATGGCTACACCTTC
.,TRBD1,TRBV27,TRBJ2-4,CASSPGQAGIQYF,TGTGCCAGCAGCCCCGGACAGGCGGGCATTCAGTACTTC
few,.,TRBV30,TRBJ1-1,CAWTIIQGGGSEAFF,TGTGCCTGGACTATTATACAGGGAGGGGGATCTGAAGCTTTCTTT
.,.,TRBV15,TRBJ2-1,CATSRLRSGEQFF,TGTGCCACCAGCAGGCTCAGGAGTGGTGAGCAGTTCTTC
.,.,TRBV6-5,TRBJ2-5,CASSYSFHRAGETQYF,TGTGCCAGCAGTTACTCGTTCCACAGGGCAGGGGAGACCCAGTACTTC
few,.,TRBV5-4,TRBJ1-1,CASSWVGALNTEAFF,TGTGCCAGCAGCTGGGTGGGTGCCCTGAACACTGAAGCTTTCTTT
.,TRBD2,TRBV6-4,TRBJ2-2,CASSRLAGGNTGELFF,TGTGCCAGCAGCCGACTAGCGGGGGGGAACACCGGGGAGCTGTTTTTT
few,.,TRBV27,TRBJ1-1,CASSYLGTNTEAFF,TGTGCCAGCAGTTACCTCGGGACGAACACTGAAGCTTTCTTT
.,.,TRBV23-1,TRBJ1-3,CASSPLFRDSGNTIYF,TGCGCCAGCAGTCCCCTTTTCAGAGACTCTGGAAACACCATATATTTT
.,TRBD1,TRBV6-5,TRBJ2-3,CASSYSGQGGPDTQYF,TGTGCCAGCAGTTACTCGGGACAGGGGGGTCCAGATACGCAGTATTTT
.,.,TRBV2,TRBJ2-5,CASSGNDHQETQYF,TGTGCCAGCAGTGGGAACGACCACCAAGAGACCCAGTACTTC
few,.,TRBV6-5,TRBJ1-2,CASRNGEVGGYTF,TGTGCCAGCAGGAACGGCGAGGTTGGTGGCTACACCTTC
few,.,TRBV6-5,TRBJ2-7,CASSNRDLEQYF,TGTGCCAGCAGTAACAGGGATCTCGAGCAGTACTTC
.,.,TRBV2,TRBJ2-7,CASRDKDSYEQYF,TGTGCCAGCCGGGACAAAGACTCCTACGAGCAGTACTTC
.,.,TRBV30,TRBJ1-1,CAWSVVNTEAFF,TGTGCCTGGAGTGTCGTGAACACTGAAGCTTTCTTT
.,.,TRBV5-4,TRBJ1-1,CASSLESREVAFF,TGTGCCAGCAGCTTGGAATCCAGGGAGGTAGCTTTCTTT
few,TRBD1,TRBV11-2,TRBJ2-7,CASSDRDDEQYF,TGTGCCAGCAGTGACAGGGACGACGAGCAGTACTTC
.,.,TRBV29-1,TRBJ1-1,CSVWNTEAFF,TGCAGCGTTTGGAACACTGAAGCTTTCTTT
.,.,TRBV6-5,TRBJ1-6,CASRVGAGRSPLHF,TGTGCCAGCAGAGTCGGAGCAGGGAGGTCACCCCTCCACTTT
many,.,TRBV6-4,TRBJ2-1,CASSVTSYNEQFF,TGTGCCAGCAGTGTGACTAGTTACAATGAGCAGTTCTTC
.,.,TRBV27,TRBJ2-3,CASKAGTGRDTQYF,TGTGCCAGCAAAGCCGGGACTGGGAGAGATACGCAGTATTTT